This TCR beta chain was profiled in a study of lymphopenia after photon versus proton radiotherapy. Regarding the study as a whole: In patients who died, overall survival fell as post-nadir TCR diversity dropped more. Photon-treated patients lost naive T cells and TCR diversity; proton-treated stayed stable.

The assay was immunoSEQ multiplex PCR, and TCRdb's table has in-frame clones only and misses some. The sample yields roughly 8,300 clones, 70% to 90% seen once. Worth noting for this clone: Its antigen is unidentified.

Trimming removed 2 bases from V and 0 bases from J, with 14 bases in between. CDR1 SEHNR and CDR2 FQNEAQ come from the germline V gene (reference sequence). This CDR3 is 16 amino acids long. Source: peripheral blood, taken from a patient treated with photon-based radiotherapy. This clonotype was sampled from a man at least 80 years old with cholangiocarcinoma. The chain couples TRBV7-9 to TRBJ2-7; D might be TRBD2 (5 bases). The chain's CDR3 is CASSLSQTGSSYEQYF. Here the CDR3 DNA reads TGTGCCAGCAGCTTAAGTCAAACGGGGAGCTCCTACGAGCAGTACTTC. The whole variable domain, filled in from reference TRBV7-9 and TRBJ2-7, reads DTGVSQNPRHKITKRGQNVTFRCDPISEHNRLYWYRQTLGQGPEFLTYFQNEAQLEKSRLLSDRFSAERPKGSFSTLEIQRTEQGDSAMYLCASSLSQTGSSYEQYFGPGTRLTVT.